This entry features one T cell receptor delta chain sequence. Possible read error: a much larger clone is one base away. This sample stems from a study of gamma-delta chains in newborns, infants, children. For the study at large: Microbial exposure reportedly drives polyclonal innate γδ T cell expansion after birth.

TCRdb reprocessed the reads through CATT. The data show some 5,700 delta-chain clones, less than 2.5% seen once. V shed 3 bases, J shed 1 base, and the junction held 5 bases outside the gene matches. The CDR3 is 19 amino acids. Germline lookup yields CDR1 GEAIGNYY and CDR2 EKD. The chain employs TRDV2 and TRDJ3; TRDD3 agrees at 13 bases. The sequenced sample consisted of blood. The clonotype originates from a child who was a newborn, infant or young child, either healthy, febrile or measles-vaccinated (not recorded which). The CDR3 loop reads CACDVLGDTVSWDTRQMFF. CDR3 in DNA: TGTGCCTGTGACGTACTGGGGGATACGGTGTCCTGGGACACCCGACAGATGTTTTTC.